The subject of this entry is one T cell receptor (beta chain). Sequencing used immunoSEQ multiplex PCR; TCRdb keeps in-frame clones, though not all of them. Among approximately 150,000 clones, 91% were seen once, and the ten largest hold around 7.3%. This sample was taken from a study of control samples from healthy donors and cancer patients. Between the trimmed V and J ends, which lost 3 bases and 4 bases, there was a span of 12 bases. Germline V gives CDR1 GTSNPN, CDR2 SVGIG (reference sequence). This CDR3 has 13 amino acids. Sequences were obtained from blood. This sequence was found in a man aged 18 to 35 in good health. This rearrangement joins TRBV30 to TRBJ1-1; D uncertain. The CDR3 coding sequence is TGTGCCTGGAGCCTGACCGATGGCACTGAAGCTTTCTTT. Protein product: CAWSLTDGTEAFF.